The rows below give T cell receptor beta chains drawn from one sample of a study of T cells after yellow fever vaccination. TCRdb re-called the 5' RACE reads with MiXCR, one entry per CDR3 protein. The table lists fewer than 450,000 distinct CDR3 sequences, 11% of them singletons. The specimen comprised PBMCs, sampled on the day of the first yellow fever vaccination. The origin of the receptors is a young man who received the YFV17D yellow fever vaccine. The CDR3 runs from the conserved cysteine through the conserved F or W. The D gene is left open where the match is weak. Clone size is stated in some rows and not others, as once, few, many or a class when expanded.

few,TRBJ2-5,TRBV18,NA,TGTGCCAGCTCACACCCCCCCGGGACCCAAGAGACCCAGTACTTC,CASSHPPGTQETQYF
few,TRBJ2-3,TRBV4-3,TRBD1,TGCGCCAGCAGCCAAGGTGACAGGGACACAGATACGCAGTATTTT,CASSQGDRDTDTQYF
NA,TRBJ2-1,TRBV18,NA,TGTGCCAGCTCACCACCGTGGGACGGTTACAATGAGCAGTTCTTC,CASSPPWDGYNEQFF
few,TRBJ2-4,TRBV6-8,TRBD1,TGTGCCAGCAGTACTCGGACAGGGGGCCTAAAAAGCATTCAGTACTTC,CASSTRTGGLKSIQYF
NA,TRBJ2-3,TRBV27,NA,TGTGCCAGCAGTTTTCTTAGCGCAGATACGCAGTATTTT,CASSFLSADTQYF
few,TRBJ1-4,TRBV14,TRBD1,TGTGCCAGCAGCCCGTGGACAGGGGTTACGACTAATGAAAAACTGTTTTTT,CASSPWTGVTTNEKLFF
few,TRBJ1-5,TRBV15,TRBD1,TGTGCCACCAGCAGAGAAAGACAGGGGAATCAGCCCCAGCATTTT,CATSRERQGNQPQHF
NA,TRBJ1-4,TRBV6-6,NA,TGTGCCAGCAGTTTAGGGGCGCGAGAAAAACTGGTTTTT,CASSLGAREKLVF
NA,TRBJ1-6,TRBV6-5,NA,TGTGCCAGCAGTTATGACAGCTATTCACCCCTCCACTTT,CASSYDSYSPLHF
NA,TRBJ2-5,TRBV5-1,NA,TGCGCCAGCAGCTCAGGAGGGAAACAAGAGACCCAGTACTTC,CASSSGGKQETQYF
NA,TRBJ2-3,TRBV6-5,TRBD1,TGTGCCAGCAGTTACCGTCCCACAGGGGGAACAGATACGCAGTATTTT,CASSYRPTGGTDTQYF